The 8 T cell receptor beta chains below were found in one sample sequenced in a study of blood T cell repertoires in COVID-19. Profiled with immunoSEQ multiplex PCR; TCRdb holds only in-frame clones, not every one. The data show approximately 170,000 clones, with under 85% seen just once and around 1.2% held by the top ten. The specimen sequenced was peripheral blood. The receptors stem from a man aged 55 to 70 who had recovered from COVID-19.

This chain uses TRBV7-9 with TRBJ1-2; 10 bases map to TRBD1. The germline V gene encodes CDR1 SEHNR and CDR2 FQNEAQ (reference sequence). J was trimmed by 6 bases and V by 8 bases; bases with no gene match: 12. This CDR3 has 15 residues. CDR3 DNA: TGTGCCAGCCTACCCCGGGACAGGGGCCGGGATGGCTACACCTTC. The encoded protein is CASLPRDRGRDGYTF.

The chain couples TRBV30 to TRBJ1-1; TRBD1 agrees at 10 bases. From germline, CDR1 is GTSNPN and CDR2 SVGIG (reference sequence). Losses at the gene ends were 3 bases for V and 9 bases for J; bases not matched to a gene: 7. This CDR3 comprises 13 residues. The CDR3 region is CAWRTGGRFKAFF. The CDR3 DNA is TGTGCCTGGAGGACAGGGGGCCGATTCAAAGCTTTCTTT.

V gene TRBV6-2 or TRBV6-3 combines with J gene TRBJ1-2; D ambiguous. There are 15 residues in the CDR3. Germline V lookup: CDR1 MNHEY, CDR2 SVGEGT. The V gene lost 6 bases and the J gene lost 5 bases, with 19 bases spanning the gap. The CDR3: CASSPSALWAYGYTF. CDR3 coding DNA: TGTGCCAGCAGCCCTTCTGCCCTATGGGCTTATGGCTACACCTTC.

V and J are TRBV6-5 and TRBJ2-7, with a tentative D call TRBD1 (6 bases). Germline-derived CDR1 and CDR2 are MNHEY and SVGAGI. CDR3 length equals 15 residues. Trimming removed 6 bases at V and 1 base at J, with 16 bases between. CDR3: CASSRLGAESYEQYF. The CDR3 nucleotides read TGTGCCAGCAGCCGGCTGGGGGCTGAGTCCTACGAGCAGTACTTC.

The chain uses TRBV5-1 and TRBJ2-5; TRBD2 is a possible D gene (7 bases). With 4 bases removed from V and 3 bases from J, the gap between germline ends came to 22 bases. This CDR3 has 17 amino acids. Germline V lookup: CDR1 SGHRS, CDR2 YFSETQ. The CDR3 region is CASSRGAGGPGEETQYF. The CDR3 DNA is TGCGCCAGCAGCCGGGGGGCGGGCGGACCAGGAGAAGAGACCCAGTACTTC.

The chain employs TRBV5-1 and TRBJ2-7, with TRBD1 matching 7 bases. The germline gives CDR1 SGHRS, CDR2 YFSETQ. CDR3 length: 15 amino acids. The ends lost 4 bases at V and 7 bases at J; junction bases unmatched: 14. The CDR3 loop is CASSHPGQLYGEQYF. The DNA for the CDR3 is TGCGCCAGCAGCCACCCGGGACAGTTATACGGAGAGCAGTACTTC.

The chain is built from TRBV21-1 and TRBJ2-7; the D segment call TRBD1 is taken from the table without a DNA check. TRBV21-1 is a documented pseudogene. The CDR3 is 18 residues long. The CDR3 DNA follows: TGTGCCAGCACAGCAAAATATGGGGACAGGGGGCACCCCTACGAGCAGTACTTC. Its translation: CASTAKYGDRGHPYEQYF.

The chain uses TRBV5-4 and TRBJ2-3, with 7 bases identical to TRBD2. The CDR3 totals 15 residues. Trimming at V came to 4 bases and at J to 1 base, leaving 6 bases not matched to a gene. CDR1 and CDR2 from the germline V gene are SGHNT and YYREEE (reference sequence). The CDR3 sequence: CASSGRGGGTDTQYF. For the CDR3, the DNA is TGTGCCAGCAGCGGACGCGGGGGAGGCACAGATACGCAGTATTTT.